Shown below are 11 T cell receptor beta chains from a single sample sequenced in a study of T cells expressing NK-cell markers. TCRdb processed the 5' RACE reads again and assigns one entry to each CDR3 protein, with no DNA. The table lists 350,000 to 450,000 distinct CDR3 sequences. Sequenced material: blood T cells: a sorted CD56 or NKG2C T cell subset, CD4+ or CD8+ T cells, or bulk PBMC T cells (not recorded which). These receptors all stem from a man aged 18-69 years in good health.

V and J are TRBV27 and TRBJ2-7; TCRdb's D call, TRBD2, is unchecked because there is no DNA. There are 17 residues in the CDR3. Germline CDR1 reads MNHEY; CDR2 reads SMNVEV (reference sequence). CDR3 sequence reads: CASSFAWRGRASHEQYF.

This chain uses TRBV12-3 or TRBV12-4 with TRBJ2-1. The length of the CDR3 is 15 residues. CDR3 loop: CASNQRQGAYNEQFF.

The chain joins TRBV6-1 to TRBJ1-6. CDR3 length: 16 residues. CDR1 MNHNS and CDR2 SASEGT come from the germline V gene. The CDR3 protein is CASKGRSGGGDSPLHF.

V usage is TRBV20-1 and J usage is TRBJ2-7; TCRdb returns TRBD2, unconfirmable since there is no DNA. Germline V gene lookup returns CDR1 DFQATT and CDR2 SNEGSKA (reference sequence). This CDR3 has 16 amino acids. CDR3 sequence: CSATPQGLAGGYEQYF.

This chain uses TRBV7-6 with TRBJ2-7; TCRdb indicates TRBD1, and absent DNA this call remains unverified. The CDR3 is 15 amino acids. Per the germline V gene, CDR1 is SGHVS and CDR2 is FNYEAQ. CDR3 protein: CASSSHTGASYEQYF. Full variable domain (rest looked up from reference TRBV7-6 and TRBJ2-7): GAGVSQSPRYKVTKRGQDVALRCDPISGHVSLYWYRQALGQGPEFLTYFNYEAQQDKSGLPNDRFSAERPEGSISTLTIQRTEQRDSAMYRCASSSHTGASYEQYFGPGTRLTVT.

The chain combines TRBV29-1 with TRBJ2-1; TCRdb returns TRBD1, unconfirmable since there is no DNA. The CDR3 totals 11 residues. The germline gives CDR1 SQVTM, CDR2 ANQGSEA. CDR3 region: CSVERDSEQFF.

The chain has TRBV6-1 and TRBJ2-7; TCRdb designates TRBD1, a call that cannot be tested without DNA. Per the germline V gene, CDR1 is MNHNS and CDR2 is SASEGT. This CDR3 comprises 13 residues. This CDR3 reads CVVTGTGSYEQYF.

The chain has TRBV29-1 and TRBJ1-2; TCRdb reports TRBD1, a call that lacks DNA to check it against. Germline assignment: CDR1 SQVTM and CDR2 ANQGSEA. This CDR3 comprises 13 residues. The CDR3: CSVEVGGGYGYTF.

The chain is built from TRBV6-1 and TRBJ2-1; the D call of TRBD2 rests on TCRdb alone, since no DNA is present to check it. Germline V gene sequence: CDR1 MNHNS, CDR2 SASEGT. The CDR3 runs 12 residues. The CDR3 sequence: CATRGVLYEQFF.

The chain is built from TRBV6-1 and TRBJ2-4; TCRdb's D gene call, TRBD2, goes unchecked for lack of DNA. The CDR3 sequence is 18 residues long. Per germline, CDR1 MNHNS and CDR2 SASEGT. The CDR3 region is CASMGGLAGEVAKNIQYF.

The genes are TRBV7-8 and TRBJ2-1; TCRdb returns TRBD1, unconfirmable since there is no DNA. The CDR3 is 14 residues long. The germline CDR1 and CDR2 sequences are SGHVS and FQNEAQ. This CDR3 reads CASSSWDRRNEQFF. Together with reference TRBV7-8 and TRBJ2-1, the CDR3 gives the full variable domain: GAGVSQSPRYKVAKRGQDVALRCDPISGHVSLFWYQQALGQGPEFLTYFQNEAQLDKSGLPSDRFFAERPEGSVSTLKIQRTQQEDSAVYLCASSSWDRRNEQFFGPGTRLTVL.